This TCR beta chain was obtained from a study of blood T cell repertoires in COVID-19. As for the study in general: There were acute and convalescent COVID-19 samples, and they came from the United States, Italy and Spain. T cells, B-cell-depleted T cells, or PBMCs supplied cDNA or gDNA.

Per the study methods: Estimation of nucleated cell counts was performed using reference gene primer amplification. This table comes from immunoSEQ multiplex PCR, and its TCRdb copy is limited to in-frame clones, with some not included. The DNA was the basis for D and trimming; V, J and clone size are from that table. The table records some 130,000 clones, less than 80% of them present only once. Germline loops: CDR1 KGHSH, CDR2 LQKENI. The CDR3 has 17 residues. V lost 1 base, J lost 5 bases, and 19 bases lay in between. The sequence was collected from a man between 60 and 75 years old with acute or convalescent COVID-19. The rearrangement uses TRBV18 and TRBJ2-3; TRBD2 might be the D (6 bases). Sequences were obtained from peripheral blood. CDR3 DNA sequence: TGTGCCAGCTCACCACTCCCCCTGGGGGGTTCGAAAGATACGCAGTATTTT. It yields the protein CASSPLPLGGSKDTQYF. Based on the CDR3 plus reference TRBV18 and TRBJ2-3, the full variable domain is NAGVMQNPRHLVRRRGQEARLRCSPMKGHSHVYWYRQLPEEGLKFMVYLQKENIIDESGMPKERFSAEFPKEGPSILRIQQVVRGDSAAYFCASSPLPLGGSKDTQYFGPGTRLTVL.